The 5 T cell receptor beta chains below come from one sample, sequenced in a study of T cells in Graves' hyperthyroidism and ophthalmopathy. Regions amplified from RNA transcripts were the TCR beta CDR3 regions. First-round RT-PCR of the TCR CDR3 relied on the HTBI primer set. TCRdb used MiXCR to reprocess the multiplex PCR reads, holding one entry per CDR3 protein. Here the sample spans about 680,000 distinct CDR3 sequences, approximately 36% being singletons. Sequencing input: blood. Receptors originate from a woman aged 40-49 years with Graves' hyperthyroidism.

This clonotype was seen at least ten times. The chain links TRBV19 to TRBJ1-5, with D possibly TRBD1 on 6 matching bases. The CDR3 totals 13 residues. The V end was cut by 9 bases, the J end by 4 bases, with 13 bases between. Germline lookup yields CDR1 LNHDA and CDR2 SQIVND (reference sequence). CDR3 loop: CASARGGNQPQHF. The CDR3 region has the DNA TGTGCCAGCGCGAGGGGGGGAAATCAGCCCCAGCATTTT.

CDR3 protein: CASSQSPTGGYGYTF. The CDR3 nucleotides are TGTGCCAGCAGCCAAAGCCCGACAGGGGGCTATGGCTACACCTTC. The V gene is TRBV11-2, the J gene TRBJ1-2; TRBD1 matches 9 bases. This CDR3 has 15 residues. In germline, CDR1 is SGHAT, CDR2 FQNNGV. V shed 5 bases and J 4 bases; nucleotides not matched to a gene: 8.

As to this clonotype: Sequence at one end of the junction differs from germline and may be a read error. The V gene is TRBV7-2, the J gene TRBJ2-5; 13 positions agree with TRBD2. CDR3 length: 16 amino acids. Germline CDR1 reads SGHTA; CDR2 reads FQGNSA. The CDR3, as DNA: TGTGCCAGCAGCTACGGACTAGCGGGAGAAGGAGAGACCCAGTGCTTC. Protein product: CASSYGLAGEGETQCF.

At least ten counts were recorded for this clonotype. The rearrangement links TRBV4-3 to TRBJ2-6; TRBD1 agrees at 7 bases. The germline V gene encodes CDR1 LGHNA and CDR2 YSLEER. CDR3 size: 17 residues. Germline trimming cut 5 bases from V and 1 base from J; bases unmatched to any gene: 8. CDR3 residues: CASSDRVIVSGANVLTF. The DNA for the CDR3 is TGCGCCAGCAGCGACAGGGTCATAGTTTCTGGGGCCAACGTCCTGACTTTC.

V gene TRBV20-1 combines with J gene TRBJ2-5, with TRBD2 identical over 7 bases. CDR3 length: 14 residues. The junction had 9 bases not matched to a gene; V was cut back by 3 bases and J by 5 bases. Germline V lookup: CDR1 DFQATT, CDR2 SNEGSKA (reference sequence). This CDR3 reads CSARSGGSSETQYF. CDR3 DNA: TGCAGTGCTAGGTCCGGGGGGAGCAGCGAGACCCAGTACTTC.